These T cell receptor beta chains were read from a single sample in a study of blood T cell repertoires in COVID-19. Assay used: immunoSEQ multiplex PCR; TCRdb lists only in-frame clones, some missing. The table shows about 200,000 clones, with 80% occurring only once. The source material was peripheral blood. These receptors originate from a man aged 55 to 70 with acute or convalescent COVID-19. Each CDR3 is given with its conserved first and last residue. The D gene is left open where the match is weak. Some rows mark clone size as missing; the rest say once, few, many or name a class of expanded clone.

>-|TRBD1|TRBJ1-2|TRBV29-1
TGCAGCGTTGAGGACAGGGAGGACTATGGCTACACCTTC
CSVEDREDYGYTF
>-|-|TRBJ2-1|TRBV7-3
TGTGCCAGCAGCTTAGGTTGGAGTAATGAGCAGTTCTTC
CASSLGWSNEQFF
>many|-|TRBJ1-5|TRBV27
TGTGCCAGCAGTGAGCGGGACGGGAATCAGCCCCAGCATTTT
CASSERDGNQPQHF
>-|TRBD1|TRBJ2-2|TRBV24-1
TGTGCCACCAGTGGGCCCGGGACAGGGGGCGGCGGGGAGCTGTTTTTT
CATSGPGTGGGGELFF
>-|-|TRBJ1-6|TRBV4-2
TGTGCCAGCAGCCAAGAGAGGAGGGCACCCCTCCACTTT
CASSQERRAPLHF
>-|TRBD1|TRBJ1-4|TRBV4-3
TGCGCCAGCAGCCAACAGTTAACAGGGGGTAATGAAAAACTGTTTTTT
CASSQQLTGGNEKLFF
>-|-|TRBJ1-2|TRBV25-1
TGTGCCAGCAGTACTGGCGGGGACCCTATATACACTAACTATGGCTACACCTTC
CASSTGGDPIYTNYGYTF
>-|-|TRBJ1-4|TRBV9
TGTGCCAGCAGCGTAGCTGAGACAGCTACTAATGAAAAACTGTTTTTT
CASSVAETATNEKLFF
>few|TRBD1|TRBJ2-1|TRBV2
TGTGCCAGCAGTGCCCGGACAGGGAACAATGAGCAGTTCTTC
CASSARTGNNEQFF
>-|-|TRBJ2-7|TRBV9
TGTGCCAGCAGCGTAGGATCCGGACAGAGCTCCTACGAGCAGTACTTC
CASSVGSGQSSYEQYF
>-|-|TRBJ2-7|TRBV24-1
TGTGCCACCAGTGATCCGAGTACCTACGAGCAGTACTTC
CATSDPSTYEQYF
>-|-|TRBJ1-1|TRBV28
TGTGCCAGCAGTCTCGGGGCGGGGACTGAAGCTTTCTTT
CASSLGAGTEAFF
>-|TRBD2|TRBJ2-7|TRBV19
TGTGCCAGTAGTATTAATTTCGGGGGGTCGGGCGAGCAGTACTTC
CASSINFGGSGEQYF
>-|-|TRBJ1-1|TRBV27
TGTGCCAGCAGTTTATTAGCATCAGGGCCCAGTGAAGCTTTCTTT
CASSLLASGPSEAFF
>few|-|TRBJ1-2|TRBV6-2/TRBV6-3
TGTGCCAGCAGTTACAGGAGAGATCTGCGGGGCTACACCTTC
CASSYRRDLRGYTF
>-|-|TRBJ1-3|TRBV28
TGTGCCAGCACCTCCCCGGGGTCTGGAAACACCATATATTTT
CASTSPGSGNTIYF
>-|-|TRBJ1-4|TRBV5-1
TGCGCCAGCTCTCAAGCCGGGGGGACTAATGAAAAACTGTTTTTT
CASSQAGGTNEKLFF
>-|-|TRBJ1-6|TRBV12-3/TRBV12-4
TGTGCCAGCAGACTACAGGGCTATTCACCCCTCCACTTT
CASRLQGYSPLHF
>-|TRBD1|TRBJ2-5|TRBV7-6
TGTGCCAGCAGCTTAAGGGGGCAAATACAAGAGACCCAGTACTTC
CASSLRGQIQETQYF
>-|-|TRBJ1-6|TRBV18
TGTGCCAGCTCACCAAAGCAGGGGAATTCACCCCTCCACTTT
CASSPKQGNSPLHF
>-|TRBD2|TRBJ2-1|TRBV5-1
TGCGCCAGCAGCTTTACCGGGACTAGCGGGGACAATGAGCAGTTCTTC
CASSFTGTSGDNEQFF
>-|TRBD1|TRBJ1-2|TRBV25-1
TGTGCCAGCAGGGGGGGACAGGGGTTTGGCTACACCTTC
CASRGGQGFGYTF
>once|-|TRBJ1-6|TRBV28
TGTGCCAGCGGGTACACAGGTTCTCATTCACCCCTCCACTTT
CASGYTGSHSPLHF
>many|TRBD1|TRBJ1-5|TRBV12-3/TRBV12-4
TGTGCCAGCAGTCGACAGGGATTTCAGCCCCAGCATTTT
CASSRQGFQPQHF
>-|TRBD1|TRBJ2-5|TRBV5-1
TGCGCCAGCAGCTTGGCAGGACAGGGGGCTGGTCAGACCCAGTACTTC
CASSLAGQGAGQTQYF
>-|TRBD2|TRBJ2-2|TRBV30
TGTGCCTCTCAGCGGGAGTTGAACACCGGGGAGCTGTTTTTT
CASQRELNTGELFF
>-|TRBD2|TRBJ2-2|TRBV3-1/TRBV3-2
TGTGCCAGCAGCAGACCAGCGGGGGGCGGGGAGCTGTTTTTT
CASSRPAGGGELFF
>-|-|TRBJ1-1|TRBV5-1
TGCGCCAGCAGCTTGGAGAGGCAGAGCACTGAAGCTTTCTTT
CASSLERQSTEAFF
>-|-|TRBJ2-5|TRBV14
TGTGCCAGCAGCCAAGAACAATCCTGGTACCAAGAGACCCAGTACTTC
CASSQEQSWYQETQYF
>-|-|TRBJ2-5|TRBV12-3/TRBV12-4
TGTGCCAGCAGACCAGGGGTCATACAGACCCAGTACTTC
CASRPGVIQTQYF
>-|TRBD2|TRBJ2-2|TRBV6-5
TGTGCCAGCAGTTTTAGTAGCGGGAGGGCCACCGGGGAGCTGTTTTTT
CASSFSSGRATGELFF
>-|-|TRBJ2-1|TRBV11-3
TGTGCCAGCAGCTTAGGCGGCAGTACCTACAATGAGCAGTTCTTC
CASSLGGSTYNEQFF
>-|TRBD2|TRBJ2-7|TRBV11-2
TGTGCCAGCAGCTTAGCGGGAGGCCTCTACGAGCAGTACTTC
CASSLAGGLYEQYF
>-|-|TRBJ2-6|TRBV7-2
TGTGCCAGCAGCTTATCGAGTGGGGCCAACGTCCTGACTTTC
CASSLSSGANVLTF
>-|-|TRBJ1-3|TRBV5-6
TGTGCCAGCAGCCTAAAATACAGGGCACCTGGAAACACCATATATTTT
CASSLKYRAPGNTIYF
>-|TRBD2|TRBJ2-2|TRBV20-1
TGCAGTGCTAGTCACGCGGGGGGGCCCGGGGAGCTGTTTTTT
CSASHAGGPGELFF
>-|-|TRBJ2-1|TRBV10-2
TGCGCCAGCAGTGTTCAGTTCCGCAATGAGCAGTTCTTC
CASSVQFRNEQFF
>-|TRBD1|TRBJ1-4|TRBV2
TGTGCCAGCAGTGGGGACAGGGGCGAAAAACTGTTTTTT
CASSGDRGEKLFF
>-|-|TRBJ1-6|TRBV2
TGTGCCAGCAGTGAGGACCTCGCGGGGGGTTCACCCCTCCACTTT
CASSEDLAGGSPLHF
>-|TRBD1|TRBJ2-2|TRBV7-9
TGTGCCAGCAGCTCCTCCCTTCGACAGGGAGTCACCGGGGAGCTGTTTTTT
CASSSSLRQGVTGELFF
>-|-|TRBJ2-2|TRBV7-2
TGTGCCAGCAGCCTCCTCGGAGGCCTTTTAACCGGGGAGCTGTTTTTT
CASSLLGGLLTGELFF
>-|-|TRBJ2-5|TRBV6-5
TGTGCCAGCAGTTACCAGGGGTACCAAGAGACCCAGTACTTC
CASSYQGYQETQYF
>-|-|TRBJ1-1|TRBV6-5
TGTGCCAGCAGTCTACGACAGGTCTTGAACACTGAAGCTTTCTTT
CASSLRQVLNTEAFF
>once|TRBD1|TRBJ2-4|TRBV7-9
TGTGCCAGCAGCTTCGGGACAGAAAACATTCAGTACTTC
CASSFGTENIQYF
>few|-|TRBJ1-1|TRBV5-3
TGTGCCAGAAGCCCCGTAAGGGCCCGGAGGGTTGAAGCTTTCTTT
CARSPVRARRVEAFF
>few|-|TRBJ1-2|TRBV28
TGTGCCAGCAGCGGGTTGGCTGTGGGGGTGCTTACAGGGAAAGGCTACACCTTC
CASSGLAVGVLTGKGYTF
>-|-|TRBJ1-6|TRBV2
TGTGCCAGCAGTGGTGGACAGTACAATTCACCCCTCCACTTT
CASSGGQYNSPLHF